The 18 T cell receptor beta chains below all came from one sample that was sequenced in a study of T cell responses to AZD1222 COVID-19 vaccine. The assay was immunoSEQ multiplex PCR, and TCRdb's table has in-frame clones only and misses some. The top ten hold roughly 3.1% of the sample, which has about 91,000 clones, 90% to 95% seen once. The sequencing used peripheral blood, collected 28 days after the second AZD1222 dose. The receptors shown here come from an adult who received the AZD1222 COVID-19 vaccine.

The chain is built from TRBV18 and TRBJ1-1; 9 bases fit TRBD1. The CDR3 runs 14 residues. The V segment lost 3 bases and the J segment 5 bases; nucleotides outside the gene matches: 4. Germline CDR1 is KGHSH and CDR2 is LQKENI. In DNA form, the CDR3 reads TGTGCCAGCTCACCCGACAGGGGGGAGACTGAAGCTTTCTTT. Encoded protein: CASSPDRGETEAFF.

V usage is TRBV2 and J usage is TRBJ2-2; D unresolved. The CDR3 runs 14 residues. V was clipped by 1 base and J by 8 bases, with 11 bases between them. Germline CDR1 SNHLY, CDR2 FYNNEI. The CDR3 region is CASSEGPGWGELFF. CDR3 DNA sequence: TGTGCCAGCAGTGAAGGGCCGGGTTGGGGGGAGCTGTTTTTT.

The V call is TRBV19, the J call TRBJ2-6, with unresolved D. Germline V gene lookup returns CDR1 LNHDA and CDR2 SQIVND (reference sequence). CDR3 length: 14 residues. V lost 3 bases, J lost 2 bases, and 5 bases lay in between. CDR3 in amino acids: CASSMQAGANVLTF. In DNA, the CDR3 is TGTGCCAGTAGTATGCAGGCTGGGGCCAACGTCCTGACTTTC.

The rearrangement joins TRBV12-3 or TRBV12-4 to TRBJ1-1, with D tentatively TRBD1 (5 bases). The CDR3 is made up of 13 amino acids. V lost 6 bases, J lost 2 bases, and 10 bases lay in between. Here the CDR3 DNA reads TGTGCCAGCAGCGCGGGACCTAACACTGAAGCTTTCTTT. Amino acid sequence: CASSAGPNTEAFF.

The chain recombines TRBV7-6 with TRBJ2-3; perhaps TRBD1 as D (6 bases). Germline V gene data show CDR1 as SGHVS and CDR2 as FNYEAQ. The CDR3 is 13 residues long. V dropped 4 bases and J dropped 7 bases, with 12 bases sitting between them. CDR3 nucleotide sequence: TGTGCCAGCAGCTGGGACATCGGAAATACGCAGTATTTT. Encoded protein: CASSWDIGNTQYF.

The gene calls are TRBV5-1 and TRBJ2-1, with D possibly called TRBD1 or TRBD2 (5 bases each). The germline V gene has CDR1 SGHRS and CDR2 YFSETQ. The CDR3 totals 18 residues. Trimming removed 2 bases from V and 1 base from J, with 19 bases in between. This CDR3 reads CASSLSGTKVISYNEQFF. The CDR3 DNA reads TGCGCCAGCAGCTTATCCGGGACCAAGGTTATTTCCTACAATGAGCAGTTCTTC.

V gene TRBV15 combines with J gene TRBJ2-1; 8 positions agree with TRBD1. CDR3 length: 16 amino acids. CDR1 is LNHNV, CDR2 YYDKDF, per germline (reference sequence). The J segment lost 8 bases and the V segment lost 3 bases, leaving 12 bases of the junction unmatched. Here the CDR3 reads CATSSMTGVVGHEQFF. CDR3 nucleotides: TGTGCCACCAGCAGTATGACAGGGGTGGTGGGGCATGAGCAGTTCTTC. Filled out from reference TRBV15 and TRBJ2-1, the complete variable domain reads DAMVIQNPRYQVTQFGKPVTLSCSQTLNHNVMYWYQQKSSQAPKLLFHYYDKDFNNEADTPDNFQSRRPNTSFCFLDIRSPGLGDTAMYLCATSSMTGVVGHEQFFGPGTRLTVL.

This clone was seen a single time. J is TRBJ1-2 and V is TRBV2, with a possible D match to TRBD1 (5 bases). CDR1 SNHLY and CDR2 FYNNEI come from the germline V gene. This CDR3 comprises 16 residues. V shed 5 bases and J shed 2 bases, with 18 bases lying between them. CDR3 residues: CASSFASGTVNYGYTF. In DNA form, the CDR3 reads TGTGCCAGCAGTTTCGCCTCGGGGACGGTGAACTATGGCTACACCTTC.

The chain joins TRBV7-9 to TRBJ2-3; D ambiguous. The CDR3 has 13 amino acids. Per germline, CDR1 SEHNR and CDR2 FQNEAQ (reference sequence). Between the trimmed V and J ends, which lost 1 base and 8 bases, there was a span of 10 bases. The CDR3: CASSLEVMGTQYF. In DNA, the CDR3 is TGTGCCAGCAGCTTAGAGGTAATGGGTACGCAGTATTTT.

The chain joins TRBV28 to TRBJ1-4; D call uncertain. The germline V and J ends were trimmed by 3 bases and 13 bases, with 12 bases remaining between them. This CDR3 has 12 amino acids. Germline V gives CDR1 MDHEN, CDR2 SYDVKM. The CDR3 sequence is CASSLSGSRLFF. In nucleotides, the CDR3 is TGTGCCAGCAGTTTGTCGGGGTCTAGACTGTTTTTT.

V gene TRBV28 combines with J gene TRBJ2-1, with 14 nucleotides matching TRBD2. The V gene's germline CDR1 is MDHEN and CDR2 SYDVKM. V lost 5 bases to trimming and J lost 7 bases; unmatched junction nucleotides: 7. This CDR3 has 16 amino acids. Written as DNA, the CDR3 is TGTGCCAGCAGTCCATGGACTAGCGGGGGGAGGAATGAGCAGTTCTTC. This gives the protein CASSPWTSGGRNEQFF.

J is TRBJ2-7 and V is TRBV3-1 (or the pseudogene TRBV3-2); D tentatively reads TRBD1 or TRBD2 (6 bases each). V gave up 0 bases and J gave up 2 bases, with 14 bases separating them. Germline V CDR1 and CDR2: LGHDT, YNNKEL (reference sequence). The CDR3 totals 16 residues. As DNA, the CDR3 is TGTGCCAGCAGCCAAGATCTGGGGGGCCGGACCTACGAGCAGTACTTC. It encodes CASSQDLGGRTYEQYF.

The chain's CDR3 is CASIGDRLSYEQYF. CDR3 DNA: TGTGCCAGCATAGGGGACAGGCTCTCCTACGAGCAGTACTTC. The chain combines TRBV2 with TRBJ2-7; 8 positions match TRBD1. V was pared by 7 bases and J by 0 bases, with 5 bases of the junction left unmatched. This CDR3 region has 14 residues. The germline gives CDR1 SNHLY, CDR2 FYNNEI. Drawing the rest from reference TRBV2 and TRBJ2-7, the complete variable domain is EPEVTQTPSHQVTQMGQEVILRCVPISNHLYFYWYRQILGQKVEFLVSFYNNEISEKSEIFDDQFSVERPDGSNFTLKIRSTKLEDSAMYFCASIGDRLSYEQYFGPGTRLTVT.

In its sample, this clone was seen once. This chain joins TRBV11-3 and TRBJ1-6; weak D call: TRBD1 (5 bases). Trimming shortened V by 5 bases and J by 0 bases, and 8 bases separated the two germline ends. Looked up from germline, CDR1 is SGHNT and CDR2 is YENEEA. CDR3 length equals 15 residues. The CDR3 loop is CASSAGSSYNSPLHF. The CDR3 DNA reads TGTGCCAGCAGCGCAGGGAGCTCCTATAATTCACCCCTCCACTTT. Full variable domain (missing parts from reference TRBV11-3 and TRBJ1-6): EAGVVQSPRYKIIEKKQPVAFWCNPISGHNTLYWYLQNLGQGPELLIRYENEEAVDDSQLPKDRFSAERLKGVDSTLKIQPAELGDSAVYLCASSAGSSYNSPLHFGNGTRLTVT.

The chain joins TRBV7-8 to TRBJ1-4; 7 positions agree with TRBD1. Per germline, CDR1 SGHVS and CDR2 FQNEAQ. The CDR3 is 15 residues long. J lost 11 bases, V lost 5 bases, and 14 bases had no gene match. Here the CDR3 DNA reads TGTGCCAGCAGCCAAAAAGCAGGGGGTAGGGGGAAACTGTTTTTT. Protein product: CASSQKAGGRGKLFF.

The chain is built from TRBV3-1 (or the pseudogene TRBV3-2) and TRBJ2-4; 8 nucleotides match TRBD2. Germline-derived CDR1 and CDR2 are LGHDT and YNNKEL (reference sequence). The CDR3 has 16 amino acids. J gave up 5 bases and V 1 base, and 7 bases lay outside the gene matches. The CDR3 region is CASSQVFGRGENIQYF. CDR3 nucleotide sequence: TGTGCCAGCAGCCAAGTCTTTGGGCGGGGGGAAAACATTCAGTACTTC.

This chain uses TRBV12-5 with TRBJ1-2; 7 nucleotides align to TRBD1. Germline lookup yields CDR1 LGHNT and CDR2 FRNRAP. V gave up 1 base and J gave up 4 bases; unmatched junction bases: 9. This CDR3 contains 16 residues. This CDR3 is CASGLDQGGPIYGYTF. DNA of the CDR3: TGTGCTAGTGGTTTGGATCAGGGGGGTCCCATCTATGGCTACACCTTC.

The chain is built from TRBV5-4 and TRBJ2-2, with D perhaps assigned TRBD1 or TRBD2 (5 bases each). Trimming cost V 4 bases and J 3 bases, with 13 bases left between them. This CDR3 has 15 amino acids. Germline CDR1 reads SGHNT; CDR2 reads YYREEE (reference sequence). The CDR3 DNA reads TGTGCCAGCAGCCCCGGCCGGGGCTACACCGGGGAGCTGTTTTTT. Residues: CASSPGRGYTGELFF.